The entry below describes one TCR beta chain. Its target is unknown. Measured with immunoSEQ multiplex PCR; TCRdb has only the in-frame clones, and not every one. The sample gives about 130,000 clones, approximately 87% of which show up once; over 9.5% is in the top ten. These data come from a study of T cell responses to AZD1222 COVID-19 vaccine. General study results and limits: Close to half of all spike-specific TCRs reportedly target regions of the variants that are unmutated. Vaccination with two AZD1222 doses was followed by a rise in Spike-specific TCR breadth and depth.

CDR1 and CDR2 (germline): SGHRS, YFSETQ. Trimming pared 0 bases from V and 2 bases from J, leaving 10 bases between. This CDR3 is built from 15 residues. The sequence derives from an adult in good health. Sequencing used peripheral blood, obtained on day 0 of AZD1222 vaccination. The chain recombines TRBV5-1 with TRBJ2-3, with D possibly being TRBD2 (5 bases). The CDR3 here is CASSLGGLNTDTQYF. Here the CDR3 DNA reads TGCGCCAGCAGCTTGGGAGGGCTAAACACAGATACGCAGTATTTT.